The next 6 T cell receptor beta chains were all read from a single sample in a study of somatic mutations in cytotoxic T cells in rheumatoid arthritis. Only in-frame clones appear in the TCRdb table, and some are missing; sequencing was by immunoSEQ multiplex PCR. Of some 40,000 clones listed, roughly 80% are singletons. The sequenced sample consisted of CD8+ T cells sorted from blood. The receptors here all came from a man aged 40-55 years in good health.

V and J are TRBV9 and TRBJ2-1, with 9 bases identical to TRBD2. Germline assignment: CDR1 SGDLS and CDR2 YYNGEE. The CDR3 loop spans 18 amino acids. The V and J ends lost 4 bases and 0 bases, in that order; junction bases with no gene match: 11. The CDR3 nucleotides read TGTGCCAGCAGCCCACTAGCGGGCCGCCCAAGCTCCTACAATGAGCAGTTCTTC. Amino acids: CASSPLAGRPSSYNEQFF.

As concerns this clone: A junction end diverges from the germline sequence, so it may reflect a read error. The chain couples TRBV28 to TRBJ2-7; no definite D call. From germline, CDR1 is MDHEN and CDR2 SYDVKM. CDR3 length: 11 residues. This chain's CDR3 is CASSFGEPGIF. The CDR3 nucleotides read TGTGCCAGCAGCTTTGGCGAGCCGGGTATATTC.

The V and J genes are TRBV28 and TRBJ2-6; D call uncertain. Per the germline V gene, CDR1 is MDHEN and CDR2 is SYDVKM. Trimming removed 1 base from V and 4 bases from J, with 11 bases in between. CDR3 size: 16 residues. The CDR3 reads CASSLFGRTGANVLTF. The CDR3 bases are TGTGCCAGCAGTTTATTTGGCCGGACGGGGGCCAACGTCCTGACTTTC.

This clone has only a few counts. V usage is TRBV19 and J usage is TRBJ2-4; D unclear. The CDR3 totals 14 residues. Germline assignment: CDR1 LNHDA and CDR2 SQIVND (reference sequence). Trimming pared 10 bases from V and 3 bases from J, leaving 16 bases between. The CDR3 sequence: CANPPRRLKNIQYF. DNA for the CDR3: TGTGCCAACCCACCCCGGCGACTCAAAAACATTCAGTACTTC.

This chain uses TRBV15 with TRBJ1-5; D gene ambiguous. The CDR3 spans 18 residues. Germline CDR1 LNHNV, CDR2 YYDKDF (reference sequence). Trimming took 5 bases from V and 3 from J, leaving 23 bases between them. CDR3 DNA: TGTGCCACCAGCGATAGTCTGCATCCTAGTCCCGACAATCAGCCCCAGCATTTT. This sequence encodes CATSDSLHPSPDNQPQHF.

CDR3 region: CSALPTSGTTDTQYF. In nucleotides, the CDR3 is TGCAGCGCCCTCCCTACTAGCGGAACCACAGATACGCAGTATTTT. This sequence joins TRBV29-1 and TRBJ2-3; 8 positions agree with TRBD2. This CDR3 is 15 amino acids long. Germline V lookup: CDR1 SQVTM, CDR2 ANQGSEA. V was clipped by 7 bases and J by 2 bases; unmatched bases: 11.